These 25 T cell receptor beta chains share one sample of origin, sequenced in a study of cytomegalovirus exposure and HLA in healthy donors. Only in-frame clones appear in the TCRdb table, and some are missing; sequencing was by immunoSEQ multiplex PCR. The repertoire has almost 75,000 clones, about 85% of them found once; the top ten carry 3%. The material sequenced was PBMCs. Source of these receptors: a young man in good health and CMV-seronegative.

The chain has TRBV2 and TRBJ1-1, with a possible D match to TRBD1 (6 bases). The V end lost 10 bases, the J end lost 3 bases, and 21 bases lay between the germline ends. This CDR3 comprises 15 residues. Germline CDR1 is SNHLY and CDR2 is FYNNEI. The CDR3 DNA is TGTGCCACCCCCGGGCCTAAAAGGGGGTACACTGAAGCTTTCTTT. Residues: CATPGPKRGYTEAFF.

The rearrangement joins TRBV7-9 to TRBJ1-5; 7 nucleotides agree with TRBD1. The CDR3 has 14 residues. Germline values: CDR1 SEHNR, CDR2 FQNEAQ (reference sequence). Trimming took 7 bases from V and 1 from J; bases not matched to a gene: 4. The DNA for the CDR3 is TGTGCCAGCACGCAGGGGGAGAGCAATCAGCCCCAGCATTTT. Translated: CASTQGESNQPQHF.

This sequence joins TRBV5-6 and TRBJ2-7, with D possibly being TRBD2 (5 bases). This CDR3 spans 13 amino acids. Germline-derived CDR1 and CDR2 are SGHDT and YYEEEE. The germline V and J ends were trimmed by 1 base and 3 bases, with 8 bases remaining between them. In nucleotides, the CDR3 is TGTGCCAGCAGCTTGCGGGGTTACTACGAGCAGTACGTC. This codes for CASSLRGYYEQYV.

This clone was seen a few times. The J gene is TRBJ2-3, the V gene TRBV4-3, with TRBD2 matching over 9 bases. Per germline, CDR1 LGHNA and CDR2 YSLEER. The ends lost 4 bases at V and 2 bases at J; junction bases unmatched: 4. This CDR3 region has 15 residues. The CDR3 sequence is CASSPRTSDTDTQYF. Here the CDR3 DNA reads TGCGCCAGCAGCCCAAGGACTAGCGACACAGATACGCAGTATTTT.

The chain has TRBV6-1 and TRBJ1-1, with D possibly being TRBD1 (5 bases). CDR1 MNHNS and CDR2 SASEGT come from the germline V gene. CDR3 length equals 14 residues. The ends were cut back, 3 bases at V and 0 bases at J, with 8 bases in the middle. DNA of the CDR3: TGTGCCAGCAGTGACCAGGGATTGAACACTGAAGCTTTCTTT. This translates into CASSDQGLNTEAFF.

The J gene is TRBJ2-1, the V gene TRBV6-4, with a possible D match to TRBD2 (5 bases). The CDR3 has 13 residues. V lost 0 bases to trimming and J lost 8 bases, with 8 bases between them. Germline V gene sequence: CDR1 MRHNA, CDR2 SNTAGT. CDR3 sequence: CASSDSERHEQFF. In DNA, the CDR3 is TGTGCCAGCAGTGACTCCGAGCGGCATGAGCAGTTCTTC.

This rearrangement joins TRBV7-2 to TRBJ2-7; weak D call: TRBD1 (5 bases). The germline V gene encodes CDR1 SGHTA and CDR2 FQGNSA. Deletions cut 5 bases from V and 0 bases from J, with 11 bases between. The CDR3 spans 14 residues. The CDR3 DNA is TGTGCCAGCAGCAAAGACAGTAGCTCCTACGAGCAGTACTTC. This gives the protein CASSKDSSSYEQYF.

V and J are TRBV7-6 and TRBJ2-7, with D possibly matching TRBD2 (6 bases). Germline lookup yields CDR1 SGHVS and CDR2 FNYEAQ. This CDR3 comprises 14 residues. V was shortened by 1 base and J by 5 bases, with 12 bases between the two germline ends. The CDR3 region is CASSLVASADEQYF. DNA of the CDR3: TGTGCCAGCAGCTTAGTAGCTAGCGCTGACGAGCAGTACTTC.

The chain uses TRBV2 and TRBJ2-7; no clear D. Germline CDR1 SNHLY, CDR2 FYNNEI. CDR3 length: 13 residues. V lost 3 bases and J lost 9, with 15 bases in between. CDR3 protein: CASSELGSSGQYV. The CDR3 bases are TGTGCCAGCAGTGAGTTGGGCTCGTCTGGGCAGTACGTC.

The J gene is TRBJ2-5, the V gene TRBV19, with a weak D call TRBD1 (5 bases). The CDR3 consists of 15 residues. Germline V gene sequence: CDR1 LNHDA, CDR2 SQIVND (reference sequence). Trimming stripped 5 bases from V and 7 bases from J, with 20 bases between. The CDR3 region has the DNA TGTGCCAGTAGTCTTGGCAGGGCGCCCGCCGGGACCCAGTACTTC. Residues: CASSLGRAPAGTQYF. Supplemented by reference TRBV19 and TRBJ2-5, the full variable domain reads DGGITQSPKYLFRKEGQNVTLSCEQNLNHDAMYWYRQDPGQGLRLIYYSQIVNDFQKGDIAEGYSVSREKKESFPLTVTSAQKNPTAFYLCASSLGRAPAGTQYFGPGTRLLVL.

This chain uses TRBV30 with TRBJ1-2, with D uncertain. V lost 2 bases and J lost 0, with 13 bases in between. Per the germline V gene, CDR1 is GTSNPN and CDR2 is SVGIG (reference sequence). The CDR3 spans 15 residues. CDR3 protein: CAWSRGGSTNYGYTF. CDR3 sequence (DNA): TGTGCCTGGAGTCGGGGAGGGAGTACTAACTATGGCTACACCTTC.

The chain couples TRBV7-3 to TRBJ1-2; perhaps TRBD1 as D (5 bases). Trimming removed 2 bases from V and 7 bases from J, with 11 bases in between. From germline, CDR1 is SGHTA and CDR2 FQGTGA. CDR3 size: 13 residues. The CDR3 reads CASSLHERGGYTF. DNA of the CDR3: TGTGCCAGCAGCTTACATGAAAGGGGTGGCTACACCTTC.

The chain has TRBV18 and TRBJ2-1; tentatively, D is TRBD1 (6 bases). V lost 5 bases and J 5 bases, leaving 10 bases between the germline ends. CDR1 KGHSH and CDR2 LQKENI come from the germline V gene. The length of the CDR3 is 13 residues. Here the CDR3 DNA reads TGTGCCAGCTCAATACAGGGTAACAATGAGCAGTTCTTC. It specifies CASSIQGNNEQFF.

DNA for the CDR3: TGCGCCAGCAGCTTGGGGCTTGTACAGATGAACACTGAAGCTTTCTTT. This translates into CASSLGLVQMNTEAFF. The chain joins TRBV5-1 to TRBJ1-1; D call uncertain. CDR1 is SGHRS and CDR2 is YFSETQ in the germline V gene. This CDR3 region has 16 residues. Trimming removed 0 bases at V and 0 bases at J, with 12 bases between. Complete variable domain (other parts from reference TRBV5-1 and TRBJ1-1): KAGVTQTPRYLIKTRGQQVTLSCSPISGHRSVSWYQQTPGQGLQFLFEYFSETQRNKGNFPGRFSGRQFSNSRSEMNVSTLELGDSALYLCASSLGLVQMNTEAFFGQGTRLTVV.

The chain is built from TRBV19 and TRBJ2-7; 10 nucleotides line up with TRBD1. V dropped 5 bases and J dropped 7; count of bases not matched to a gene: 11. Germline V gene data show CDR1 as LNHDA and CDR2 as SQIVND (reference sequence). The CDR3 is made up of 15 amino acids. CDR3 amino acids: CASSVTGTGAEEQYV. Here the CDR3 DNA reads TGTGCCAGTAGTGTTACCGGGACAGGGGCTGAGGAGCAGTACGTC.

The V and J genes are TRBV18 and TRBJ1-5; D is undetermined. CDR3 length equals 15 residues. V was trimmed by 0 bases and J by 3 bases, leaving 9 bases between them. CDR1 is KGHSH and CDR2 is LQKENI in the germline V gene. The CDR3 DNA reads TGTGCCAGCTCACCACCGGGCAGGCTCAATCAGCCCCAGCATTTT. Its translation is CASSPPGRLNQPQHF. Full variable domain (outside the CDR3, taken from reference TRBV18 and TRBJ1-5): NAGVMQNPRHLVRRRGQEARLRCSPMKGHSHVYWYRQLPEEGLKFMVYLQKENIIDESGMPKERFSAEFPKEGPSILRIQQVVRGDSAAYFCASSPPGRLNQPQHFGDGTRLSIL.

This chain links TRBV5-6 with TRBJ1-1, with 9 bases aligning to TRBD1. J gave up 1 base and V 4 bases, and 5 bases lay outside the gene matches. The CDR3 runs to 15 residues. The germline CDR1 and CDR2 sequences are SGHDT and YYEEEE. CDR3 in DNA: TGTGCCAGCAGCCTAAAGGGACAGGGGAACACTGAAGCTTTCTTT. This encodes CASSLKGQGNTEAFF.

The gene calls are TRBV10-3 and TRBJ2-7; 12 nucleotides line up with TRBD1. V shed 1 base, J shed 6 bases, and the junction held 4 bases outside the gene matches. In germline, CDR1 is ENHRY, CDR2 SYGVKD. This CDR3 region has 15 residues. CDR3 coding DNA: TGTGCCATCAGTGAGTTGGGGACAGGGGGCGCCGAGCAGTACGTC. It codes for CAISELGTGGAEQYV.

The chain employs TRBV7-9 and TRBJ1-1, with D unclear. The germline gives CDR1 SEHNR, CDR2 FQNEAQ (reference sequence). The length of the CDR3 is 13 residues. Trimming stripped 0 bases from V and 7 bases from J, with 9 bases between. As DNA, the CDR3 is TGTGCCAGCAGCTTAGCGCAGCGGTTTGAAGCTTTCTTT. This codes for CASSLAQRFEAFF.

The V gene is TRBV5-4, the J gene TRBJ1-2; 8 nucleotides line up with TRBD1. The CDR3 is 13 amino acids. The V gene end was trimmed by 9 bases and the J gene end by 1 base; junction bases not matched to a gene: 5. Germline V CDR1 and CDR2: SGHNT, YYREEE (reference sequence). CDR3 DNA: TGTGCCATCTCGACAGGGGATAACTATGGCTACACCTTC. This translates into CAISTGDNYGYTF.

This chain connects TRBV9 to TRBJ2-5; 8 positions agree with TRBD2. The trim removed 1 base at V and 5 bases at J, leaving 7 bases unmatched. This CDR3 is 15 amino acids long. The germline CDR1 and CDR2 sequences are SGDLS and YYNGEE. The CDR3 loop is CASSVQGLASETQYF. The CDR3 nucleotides read TGTGCCAGCAGCGTACAAGGACTAGCAAGCGAGACCCAGTACTTC.

J is TRBJ1-2 and V is TRBV30, with 9 bases matching TRBD1. Germline V gene data show CDR1 as GTSNPN and CDR2 as SVGIG (reference sequence). With V trimmed by 3 bases and J by 4 bases, 3 bases remained unmatched. The CDR3 sequence is 13 residues long. CDR3 bases: TGTGCCTGGAGAGGACAGGGGAGCTATGGCTACACCTTC. As protein: CAWRGQGSYGYTF.

This clone was seen just once. This chain links TRBV15 with TRBJ1-5; D is unresolved. V lost 1 base and J 4 bases, leaving 2 bases between the germline ends. The CDR3 consists of 12 residues. Germline loops: CDR1 LNHNV, CDR2 YYDKDF (reference sequence). In DNA, the CDR3 is TGTGCCACCAGCAGAGCTAATCAGCCCCAGCATTTT. It is translated as CATSRANQPQHF.

The chain employs TRBV7-8 and TRBJ1-4; D gene uncertain. The CDR3 length is 15 residues. V lost 2 bases, J lost 6 bases, and 13 bases lay in between. The germline V gene has CDR1 SGHVS and CDR2 FQNEAQ. CDR3 loop: CASSLSRVRDEKLFF. The DNA of the CDR3 is TGTGCCAGCAGCTTAAGTCGAGTGAGGGATGAAAAACTGTTTTTT.

The table lists this clone with a few counts. This sequence joins TRBV27 and TRBJ2-3; D is perhaps TRBD2 (5 bases). Germline CDR1 and CDR2: MNHEY and SMNVEV (reference sequence). V shed 8 bases and J shed 2 bases, with 17 bases lying between them. The CDR3 consists of 15 residues. CDR3 DNA sequence: TGTGCCAGCTCCCCGGCGAGGGCTTACACAGATACGCAGTATTTT. This translates into CASSPARAYTDTQYF.